One T cell receptor (beta chain) is described in this entry. Its antigen is undetermined. The sample originates from a study of T cell responses to AZD1222 COVID-19 vaccine. Findings and caveats of the study: No day 14 peak samples; only post-peak repertoires were characterized. The donors showed a predominance of white British ancestry and of females, with possible underestimation of clonal diversity. Seropositivity was recorded at baseline in only six AZD1222 recipients. Spike-wide vaccine-associated CD4 TCRs dominated at 160-218 and 743-854.

Assay: immunoSEQ multiplex PCR; the TCRdb copy retains only in-frame clones and omits some. The table includes over 110,000 clones, roughly 91% detected once. The V end was cut by 1 base, the J end by 1 base, with 11 bases between. CDR1 SGHTS and CDR2 YDEGEE come from the germline V gene. CDR3 length: 16 residues. The material was peripheral blood, obtained on day 0 of AZD1222 vaccination. The V call is TRBV5-8, the J call TRBJ2-2, with D unclear. The sequence was obtained from an adult in good health. The CDR3 reads CASSLNLGLNTGELFF. The CDR3, as DNA: TGTGCCAGCAGCTTGAATCTAGGGTTGAACACCGGGGAGCTGTTTTTT.